This T cell receptor (beta chain) was captured in a study of response to subunit inactivated influenza vaccine. Points from the study as a whole: Each seasonal flu vaccination may recruit only limited new T cells, authors suggested.

TCRdb reprocessed the RT-PCR reads via MiXCR and lists one record per CDR3 protein. The table has about 580,000 distinct CDR3 sequences, 14% seen once. Trimming took off 5 bases at V and 0 bases at J, with 13 bases between the two ends. CDR1 SGHTA and CDR2 FQGNSA come from the germline V gene. The CDR3 consists of 16 residues. This clonotype was picked up many times. The antigen remains undetermined. This specimen was PBMCs from blood, taken roughly 12 days after vaccination. The sequence was obtained from a man in his forties or fifties who received an inactivated influenza vaccine. The chain uses TRBV7-2 and TRBJ2-2; D remains unclear. CDR3 region: CASSPRSAANTGELFF. In DNA form, the CDR3 reads TGTGCCAGCAGCCCCAGGTCGGCTGCGAACACCGGGGAGCTGTTTTTT.